Below, one TCR beta chain is given with its context. No antigen is known for it. Base qualities are missing; no much larger clone stands one base away. Using the deep immunoSEQ assay, multiplex PCR amplified TCR CDR3 regions from genomic DNA. Extracted genomic DNA from each cell subset was spread evenly across all wells of several immunoSEQ 96-well plates, with each plate serving as a replicate. For unsorted PBMC, each replicate PCR was loaded with roughly 330 ng genomic DNA, equivalent to tens of thousands of T cell genomes. Ten immunoSEQ deep assay plates were used to sequence unsorted PBMC genomic DNA. Purified libraries were quantified with a Qubit 3.0 fluorometer, sized on a Bioanalyzer 2100, and re-quantified with the KAPA Library Quantification kit. Each immunoSEQ 96-well plate was sequenced on its own single-read 150-cycle Illumina NextSeq 550 flow cell. Per the authors' processing: The immunoSEQ output contained only junctional sequences without quality scores, so filtering could not match that applied to full-length reads. Sequences were annotated with PyIR, a Python wrapper for IgBLAST v1.9, using IMGT germline references to assign V/J genes and CDR3. Reads with weak V/J assignments (E-value above 1e-6), missing CDR3, stop codons, out-of-frame junctions, or ambiguous translated residues were removed. V3J clonotypes were defined as sequences sharing an identical inferred V gene, J gene, and CDR3 amino acid sequence. Percentage overlap between repertoires was computed as shared unique clonotypes divided by the size of the smaller repertoire. Richness of each repertoire was evaluated using RTK rarefaction, the Chao1 estimator, and Recon v2.1 estimates of unobserved clonotypes. Entries here come from immuneACCESS through TCRdb and include only in-frame sequences with V and J called. Some clones fail to appear in such tables; in the studies checked, an unresolved V gene covers under half of the shortfall, and the cause of the remainder is unknown. V, J and clone size are those of that table, while D and trimming were read from the DNA. For this sample the table gives about 530,000 clones, of which about 79% were detected only once. About 12% of the sample lies in the top ten.

The data stem from a study of shared clonotypes between healthy human individuals (dated by TCRdb to 2020 to 2021). General notes on the study: The cohort included three men and two women between 18 and 49 years of age. To estimate repertoire size and how much clonotype sharing occurs between individuals, the study deeply sequenced the blood TCR repertoires of a handful of healthy adults. To increase sequencing depth and limit assay-specific biases, different laboratories used diverse techniques to prepare libraries and sequence TCR repertoires. Between about 0.94 and 8.9 billion PBMCs per donor were obtained by leukapheresis.

Donors were healthy HIV-negative adults with no recently reported acute infections or vaccinations. All donors were Caucasian adults living in Nashville, Tennessee, USA. In the unsorted samples, 85 million to 100 million PBMCs were counted, and genomic DNA was extracted using the QIAamp DNA Blood Mini kit. Blood was collected by leukapheresis, and PBMCs were isolated by Ficoll-Histopaque density gradient centrifugation and then cryopreserved in liquid nitrogen vapor phase. Points the paper makes about the study in general: Pairwise subsampling led to the expectation that sequencing depth would affect the degree of clonotype sharing among donors. Only blood was sampled, and tissue TCR repertoires likely differ from those in blood. Because the study included a small number of donors, the genetic and exposure-history diversity represented was limited.

Via the germline V gene (reference sequence), CDR1 is LNHNV and CDR2 YYDKDF. Inclusive of the bounding cysteine and phenylalanine, the CDR3 is 14 residues long. The retained sequence is limited to the CDR3, 42 bases, with the frame set at the first base. Cut back by 5 bases and 0 bases, the V and J ends lie 8 bases apart. Input material: PBMCs. The TCR originated in a woman in her thirties or forties in good health. Some clones in this sample may be carry-over from other donors' samples. This sequence uses TRBV15 and TRBJ2-4; the D gene lacks a confident call. The CDR3 region reads CATSEMGAKNIQYF. The bases read TGTGCCACCAGCGAGATGGGAGCCAAAAACATTCAGTACTTC.